The 30 T cell receptor beta chains below come from one sample, sequenced in a study of regulatory T cells in long-lasting Graves disease. To make TCR beta libraries, researchers used iRepertoire HTBI primers and Arm-PCR of CDR3 regions. Each CDR3 protein gets one entry after TCRdb re-called the multiplex PCR reads with MiXCR. This table holds 560,000 or so distinct CDR3 sequences, roughly a sixth found once. As to time point: newly diagnosed GD, antithyroid drugs for less than 3 months. RNA extracted from PBMCs served as the sequencing template. These data were also filed under a second study, of T cells in Graves' hyperthyroidism and ophthalmopathy.

The source material was peripheral blood mononuclear cells (PBMCs), sampled at new diagnosis, from a patient treated with antithyroid drugs. Every receptor here comes from a man aged 18-30 years with Graves disease.

This clonotype has a handful of counts. V is TRBV19 and J is TRBJ2-7; D is perhaps TRBD2 (6 bases). Deletions cut 7 bases from V and 3 bases from J, with 16 bases between. The CDR3 extends over 14 amino acids. From germline, CDR1 is LNHDA and CDR2 SQIVND (reference sequence). For the CDR3, the DNA is TGTGCCAGTAACGAACCTAGCGCTAACTACGAGCAGTACTTC. Translating it yields CASNEPSANYEQYF. Full variable domain (outside the CDR3, taken from reference TRBV19 and TRBJ2-7): DGGITQSPKYLFRKEGQNVTLSCEQNLNHDAMYWYRQDPGQGLRLIYYSQIVNDFQKGDIAEGYSVSREKKESFPLTVTSAQKNPTAFYLCASNEPSANYEQYFGPGTRLTVT.

This clonotype came up many times. The genes are TRBV29-1 and TRBJ2-5, with D unresolved. V gave up 3 bases and J gave up 4 bases, with 12 bases separating them. The CDR3 length is 13 residues. The germline CDR1 and CDR2 sequences are SQVTM and ANQGSEA. CDR3 DNA sequence: TGCAGCGTTGAGTTGGACGTTCGAGAGACCCAGTACTTC. Translation gives CSVELDVRETQYF.

This clonotype occurred many times. CDR3 bases: TGTGCCAGCACGGCAGAAGAGGGCACTGAAGCTTTCTTT. Translation gives CASTAEEGTEAFF. This chain joins TRBV2 and TRBJ1-1, with no clear D. V was cut by 7 bases and J by 4 bases, with 13 bases left in between. Germline assignment: CDR1 SNHLY and CDR2 FYNNEI. The CDR3 contains 13 residues. The full variable domain, rest sourced from reference TRBV2 and TRBJ1-1, is EPEVTQTPSHQVTQMGQEVILRCVPISNHLYFYWYRQILGQKVEFLVSFYNNEISEKSEIFDDQFSVERPDGSNFTLKIRSTKLEDSAMYFCASTAEEGTEAFFGQGTRLTVV.

This rearrangement joins TRBV27 to TRBJ2-1; TRBD2 matches at 8 bases. Germline CDR1 MNHEY, CDR2 SMNVEV (reference sequence). The V gene end was trimmed by 7 bases and the J gene end by 3 bases; junction bases not matched to a gene: 2. This CDR3 has 13 residues. The CDR3 DNA reads TGTGCCAGCATGGGGACTAGCTACAATGAGCAGTTCTTC. It translates to CASMGTSYNEQFF.

The sample holds many counts of this clonotype. V and J are TRBV6-2 or TRBV6-3 and TRBJ2-5; no definite D call. Germline V gene data show CDR1 as MNHEY and CDR2 as SVGEGT. The CDR3 runs to 13 residues. The V and J ends lost 7 bases and 1 base respectively, with 10 bases between them. The CDR3 loop reads CASNPPGQETQYF. The CDR3 nucleotides are TGTGCCAGCAATCCCCCGGGCCAAGAGACCCAGTACTTC.

This clonotype was picked up many times. The chain couples TRBV12-3 or TRBV12-4 to TRBJ1-1; no definite D call. The CDR3 has 15 residues. Between the trimmed V and J ends, which lost 7 bases and 0 bases, there was a span of 15 bases. The CDR3 sequence: CASTTVGGMNTEAFF. CDR3 DNA sequence: TGTGCCAGCACTACTGTAGGTGGGATGAACACTGAAGCTTTCTTT.

This clonotype has ten or more counts. V gene TRBV12-3 or TRBV12-4 combines with J gene TRBJ1-6, with D perhaps TRBD1 (6 bases). V was shortened by 6 bases and J by 13 bases, with 13 bases between the two germline ends. The CDR3 contains 12 residues. The CDR3 sequence: CASRIQGSPLHF. CDR3 DNA sequence: TGTGCCAGCAGGATACAGGGTTCCCCCCTCCACTTT.

This clonotype was found a few times. The chain is built from TRBV20-1 and TRBJ2-3, with 14 bases matching TRBD2. CDR3 size: 15 residues. The V gene end was trimmed by 6 bases and the J gene end by 6 bases; junction bases not matched to a gene: 8. Germline V gene sequence: CDR1 DFQATT, CDR2 SNEGSKA (reference sequence). Written as DNA, the CDR3 is TGCAGTGCCCTACCCGGGACTAGCGGGAGCGATACGCAGTATTTT. Its translation: CSALPGTSGSDTQYF.

The chain joins TRBV30 to TRBJ1-2; TRBD1 might be the D (5 bases). V shed 0 bases and J shed 5 bases, with 13 bases lying between them. The CDR3 contains 14 residues. Per germline, CDR1 GTSNPN and CDR2 SVGIG (reference sequence). The DNA for the CDR3 is TGTGCCTGGAGTGTACTCGACAGCGGATATGGCTACACCTTC. Translation: CAWSVLDSGYGYTF. The full variable domain, its missing parts supplied by reference TRBV30 and TRBJ1-2, is SQTIHQWPATLVQPVGSPLSLECTVEGTSNPNLYWYRQAAGRGLQLLFYSVGIGQISSEVPQNLSASRPQDRQFILSSKKLLLSDSGFYLCAWSVLDSGYGYTFGSGTRLTVV.

This clonotype was picked up many times. The junction departs from the called germline gene at one end, perhaps through a read error. The rearrangement joins TRBV10-3 to TRBJ1-1; D uncertain. The CDR3 sequence is 14 residues long. The germline CDR1 and CDR2 sequences are ENHRY and SYGVKD. In nucleotides, the CDR3 is TGTGCCACCAGTACACTTGTCCGGGCCACTGAAGCTTTCTTT. Translated: CATSTLVRATEAFF.

In its sample, this clonotype was seen a few times. The chain carries TRBV6-1 and TRBJ1-1; no definite D call. Germline V gives CDR1 MNHNS, CDR2 SASEGT. The CDR3 length is 14 residues. Trimming shortened V by 7 bases and J by 0 bases, and 12 bases separated the two germline ends. CDR3 in amino acids: CASTFGQMNTEAFF. The CDR3 DNA sequence: TGTGCCAGCACCTTCGGGCAGATGAACACTGAAGCTTTCTTT.

This clonotype has just a few counts. The CDR3 sequence: CASRPDRGYDIQYF. CDR3 DNA: TGTGCCAGCAGGCCCGACAGGGGGTATGACATTCAGTACTTC. The rearrangement uses TRBV2 and TRBJ2-4, with 9 bases fitting TRBD1. Unmatched junction bases numbered 8, after V lost 6 bases and J lost 8 bases. In germline, CDR1 is SNHLY, CDR2 FYNNEI. The CDR3 covers 14 residues.

The chain carries TRBV4-2 and TRBJ2-3; 14 nucleotides match TRBD2. The CDR3 is 19 residues long. With V trimmed by 1 base and J by 5 bases, 11 bases remained unmatched. Germline V gene data show CDR1 as LGHNA and CDR2 as YNFKEQ. The CDR3 DNA is TGTGCCAGCAGCCAAGTTTCAAGACTAGCGGGGGGGGGTGGAGATACGCAGTATTTT. Its protein product is CASSQVSRLAGGGGDTQYF.

The chain has TRBV9 and TRBJ2-5, with a tentative D call TRBD1 (5 bases). The CDR3 totals 14 residues. Trimming shortened V by 1 base and J by 4 bases, and 11 bases separated the two germline ends. Germline V gene data show CDR1 as SGDLS and CDR2 as YYNGEE. This CDR3 is CASSVQGSGETQYF. The CDR3 nucleotides are TGTGCCAGCAGCGTACAGGGTTCAGGAGAGACCCAGTACTTC.

This clonotype was seen ten or more times. The rearrangement uses TRBV20-1 and TRBJ2-5; perhaps TRBD2 as D (6 bases). The CDR3 length is 16 residues. The V end lost 5 bases, the J end lost 0 bases, and 19 bases lay between the germline ends. Germline V gene sequence: CDR1 DFQATT, CDR2 SNEGSKA (reference sequence). CDR3: CSALNGASVNQETQYF. CDR3 bases: TGCAGTGCTCTAAATGGGGCTAGCGTGAACCAAGAGACCCAGTACTTC.

This clonotype was recorded a few times. The gene calls are TRBV6-2 or TRBV6-3 and TRBJ1-2, with D possibly matching TRBD1 (6 bases). The CDR3 runs 18 residues. Germline CDR1 reads MNHEY; CDR2 reads SVGEGT. Between the trimmed V and J ends, which lost 4 bases and 2 bases, there was a span of 23 bases. The CDR3 protein is CASSFFHPRQAMNYGYTF. The CDR3 DNA reads TGTGCCAGCAGTTTTTTCCACCCTAGACAGGCTATGAACTATGGCTACACCTTC.

This clonotype has just a few counts. This chain uses TRBV7-3 with TRBJ2-1; D remains ambiguous. There are 13 residues in the CDR3. Germline CDR1 and CDR2: SGHTA and FQGTGA. V was trimmed by 5 bases and J by 5 bases, leaving 10 bases between them. DNA of the CDR3: TGTGCCAGCAGCCAGAGTTCCAACAATGAGCAGTTCTTC. It yields the protein CASSQSSNNEQFF.

The table lists this clonotype with a few counts. This chain links TRBV27 with TRBJ2-6; either TRBD1 or TRBD2 may fit D (5 bases each). The length of the CDR3 is 16 residues. V was clipped by 6 bases and J by 2 bases, with 14 bases between them. Germline loops: CDR1 MNHEY, CDR2 SMNVEV (reference sequence). CDR3 DNA: TGTGCCAGCAGGGGGGTGGGATCCCCTGGGGCCAACGTCCTGACTTTC. It translates to CASRGVGSPGANVLTF. Using reference TRBV27 and TRBJ2-6 for the parts outside the CDR3, the full variable domain is EAQVTQNPRYLITVTGKKLTVTCSQNMNHEYMSWYRQDPGLGLRQIYYSMNVEVTDKGDVPEGYKVSRKEKRNFPLILESPSPNQTSLYFCASRGVGSPGANVLTFGAGSRLTVL.

This clonotype has ten or more counts. This chain joins TRBV28 and TRBJ2-7; 8 nucleotides agree with TRBD2. This CDR3 is built from 15 residues. Per germline, CDR1 MDHEN and CDR2 SYDVKM. The J segment lost 5 bases and the V segment lost 7 bases, leaving 13 bases of the junction unmatched. The CDR3 DNA follows: TGTGCCAGCACCCCTCGCGGTAGCGGGATTAACGAGCAGTACTTC. This translates into CASTPRGSGINEQYF.

In this sample, this clonotype turned up many times. The V call is TRBV27, the J call TRBJ1-4; TRBD1 agrees at 7 bases. Looked up from germline, CDR1 is MNHEY and CDR2 is SMNVEV (reference sequence). This CDR3 contains 15 residues. V shed 6 bases and J 7 bases; nucleotides not matched to a gene: 11. CDR3 bases: TGTGCCAGCAGCCGAGGGGGCTCGGGGTTTGAAAAACTGTTTTTT. Its translation is CASSRGGSGFEKLFF.

This clonotype came up many times. This chain uses TRBV28 with TRBJ2-7; a possible D gene is TRBD2 (6 bases). The CDR3 has 14 residues. V lost 6 bases, J lost 1 base, and 13 bases lay in between. Germline V gene data show CDR1 as MDHEN and CDR2 as SYDVKM. CDR3 amino acids: CASSSRAGSYEQYF. The CDR3 nucleotides are TGTGCCAGCAGCTCTCGGGCGGGGTCCTACGAGCAGTACTTC. Together with reference TRBV28 and TRBJ2-7, the CDR3 gives the full variable domain: DVKVTQSSRYLVKRTGEKVFLECVQDMDHENMFWYRQDPGLGLRLIYFSYDVKMKEKGDIPEGYSVSREKKERFSLILESASTNQTSMYLCASSSRAGSYEQYFGPGTRLTVT.

A few counts support this clonotype. V gene TRBV5-1 combines with J gene TRBJ2-5; D might be TRBD1 (6 bases). The CDR3 is made up of 15 amino acids. V was cut by 2 bases and J by 3 bases, with 14 bases left in between. The V gene's germline CDR1 is SGHRS and CDR2 YFSETQ. CDR3 protein: CASSFTGTPEETQYF. CDR3 coding DNA: TGCGCCAGCAGCTTTACCGGGACACCCGAAGAGACCCAGTACTTC.

This rearrangement joins TRBV20-1 to TRBJ2-7; D gene uncertain. This CDR3 is 12 amino acids long. V lost 1 base and J 7 bases, leaving 11 bases between the germline ends. Per the germline V gene, CDR1 is DFQATT and CDR2 is SNEGSKA (reference sequence). This chain's CDR3 is CSARGHTNEQYF. The CDR3, as DNA: TGCAGTGCTAGAGGGCATACCAATGAGCAGTACTTC.

There are a few counts of this clonotype. A much larger clone lies one base from this, so it may be a read error. Likely a read error: the CDR3 ends without its conserved phenylalanine or tryptophan. The chain links TRBV10-3 to TRBJ2-3; D perhaps matches TRBD2 (5 bases). CDR3 size: 14 residues. Between the trimmed V and J ends, which lost 6 bases and 2 bases, there was a span of 12 bases. Germline-derived CDR1 and CDR2 are ENHRY and SYGVKD. The CDR3 loop reads CAIRVGAVTDTQYL. The CDR3 coding sequence is TGTGCCATCAGAGTCGGAGCGGTCACAGATACGCAGTATCTT.

There are many counts of this clonotype. The rearrangement links TRBV7-9 to TRBJ2-5; maybe TRBD2 (5 bases). Trimming shortened V by 8 bases and J by 5 bases, and 15 bases separated the two germline ends. The V gene's germline CDR1 is SEHNR and CDR2 FQNEAQ (reference sequence). The CDR3 loop spans 13 amino acids. CDR3 protein: CASGLVADETQYF. CDR3 bases: TGTGCCAGCGGACTGGTAGCCGATGAGACCCAGTACTTC.

This clonotype was seen many times. The J gene is TRBJ2-7, the V gene TRBV7-9; D is possibly TRBD1 or TRBD2 (5 bases each). The CDR3 has 18 amino acids. With 5 bases removed from V and 1 base from J, the gap between germline ends came to 24 bases. CDR1 and CDR2 from the germline V gene are SEHNR and FQNEAQ (reference sequence). CDR3 in amino acids: CASSQPPTGPAPSYEQYF. The CDR3 DNA reads TGTGCCAGCAGCCAACCGCCTACGGGGCCAGCCCCGTCCTACGAGCAGTACTTC.

The table lists this clonotype with a few counts. The chain's CDR3 is CASGETGRVYNEQFF. The CDR3 DNA is TGTGCCAGCGGGGAGACGGGCAGAGTATACAATGAGCAGTTCTTC. V and J are TRBV6-1 and TRBJ2-1; D is perhaps TRBD2 (5 bases). This CDR3 has 15 amino acids. The germline V gene has CDR1 MNHNS and CDR2 SASEGT. V was shortened by 8 bases and J by 4 bases, with 18 bases between the two germline ends.

For this clonotype: The conserved closing phenylalanine or tryptophan is absent in this CDR3, likely reflecting a read error. The chain recombines TRBV28 with TRBJ1-2; 7 nucleotides match TRBD1. The CDR3 runs 14 residues. The germline V gene has CDR1 MDHEN and CDR2 SYDVKM. The DNA of the CDR3 is TGTGCCTGCAGTCCATCAGACAGGGTGGGCGGCTACACCATC. It encodes CACSPSDRVGGYTI.

There are a few counts of this clonotype. The rearrangement joins TRBV6-2 or TRBV6-3 to TRBJ2-3, with 9 bases fitting TRBD1. The CDR3 covers 15 residues. Germline lookup yields CDR1 MNHEY and CDR2 SVGEGT. The junction had 9 bases not matched to a gene; V was cut back by 6 bases and J by 5 bases. CDR3 residues: CASRHPGQGRDTQYF. For the CDR3, the DNA is TGTGCCAGCAGGCATCCGGGACAGGGAAGAGATACGCAGTATTTT.

V is TRBV20-1 and J is TRBJ2-5; possible D gene TRBD1, 6 bases. The CDR3 runs 15 residues. The germline V gene encodes CDR1 DFQATT and CDR2 SNEGSKA (reference sequence). Deletions cut 3 bases from V and 4 bases from J, with 18 bases between. CDR3 residues: CSARLQGLAPETQYF. The CDR3 DNA reads as TGCAGTGCTAGGCTACAGGGCCTCGCCCCAGAGACCCAGTACTTC.